Below, one T cell receptor beta chain is given with its context. What it binds is unknown. This specimen comes from a study of T cell responses to AZD1222 COVID-19 vaccine. This CDR3 spans 12 amino acids. Germline assignment: CDR1 LNHDA and CDR2 SQIVND (reference sequence). The ends were cut back, 5 bases at V and 5 bases at J, with 9 bases in the middle. Study results and limitations: As reported, nearly half of all spike-specific TCRs target variant regions that are unmutated. Dominant CD4 TCR responses targeted spike regions 160-218 and 743-854.

Profiled with immunoSEQ multiplex PCR; TCRdb holds only in-frame clones, not every one. The sample shows roughly 77,000 clones, roughly nine tenths of them seen only once. Pooling covered second doses at about 4 or about 12 weeks. V usage is TRBV19 and J usage is TRBJ1-2; D is uncertain. The sequence came from an adult who received the AZD1222 COVID-19 vaccine. The source material was peripheral blood, sampled 28 days after the second AZD1222 dose. CDR3 in amino acids: CASSPDSYGYTF. Here the CDR3 DNA reads TGTGCCAGTAGTCCTGATTCATATGGCTACACCTTC.